The 4 T cell receptor beta chains given below trace back to one sample, sequenced in a study of a mutant IDH1 vaccine in newly diagnosed glioma. Described time point: week 35, safety follow-up. Alongside topical imiquimod, each dose of vaccine comprised 300 ug of mutant IDH1 20-mer peptide. Some clones are missing from TCRdb's copy, which holds only in-frame ones; the method was immunoSEQ multiplex PCR. The sample includes tens of thousands of clones, more than 65% seen only once; the top ten take about 16%. No antigen is known for these receptors. The sequencing here drew on PBMCs, taken from a glioma patient whose treatment included an IDH1 peptide vaccine. The receptors originated from a man aged 25 to 40 with glioma.

This clone was detected a few times. The V call is TRBV7-2, the J call TRBJ1-2; D remains ambiguous. In germline, CDR1 is SGHTA, CDR2 FQGNSA. This CDR3 has 13 residues. V lost 5 bases and J lost 7, with 14 bases in between. CDR3 loop: CASSPLFSGGYTF. CDR3 bases: TGTGCCAGCAGCCCGTTATTTTCCGGTGGCTACACCTTC.

V usage is TRBV12-5 and J usage is TRBJ2-7; D remains unclear. Germline CDR1 reads LGHNT; CDR2 reads FRNRAP. The CDR3 runs 14 residues. V gave up 4 bases and J gave up 0 bases, with 10 bases separating them. The CDR3 region has the DNA TGTGCTAGTGGTTCAGAGTCCTTCTCCTACGAGCAGTACTTC. Translation: CASGSESFSYEQYF.

The chain combines TRBV7-8 with TRBJ1-1, with 11 bases matching TRBD1. Germline CDR1 SGHVS, CDR2 FQNEAQ. CDR3 length: 16 amino acids. J lost 3 bases, V lost 5 bases, and 8 bases had no gene match. CDR3 protein: CASSLGQGAFDTEAFF. As DNA, the CDR3 is TGTGCCAGCAGCCTCGGACAGGGGGCCTTTGACACTGAAGCTTTCTTT.

This clone showed up just a few times. The chain links TRBV15 to TRBJ1-1; D unclear. V lost 1 base, J lost 5 bases, and 8 bases lay in between. CDR1 is LNHNV and CDR2 is YYDKDF in the germline V gene (reference sequence). The CDR3 has 13 amino acids. CDR3 DNA: TGTGCCACCAGCAGAGTAGCAAGGACTGAAGCTTTCTTT. It codes for CATSRVARTEAFF.